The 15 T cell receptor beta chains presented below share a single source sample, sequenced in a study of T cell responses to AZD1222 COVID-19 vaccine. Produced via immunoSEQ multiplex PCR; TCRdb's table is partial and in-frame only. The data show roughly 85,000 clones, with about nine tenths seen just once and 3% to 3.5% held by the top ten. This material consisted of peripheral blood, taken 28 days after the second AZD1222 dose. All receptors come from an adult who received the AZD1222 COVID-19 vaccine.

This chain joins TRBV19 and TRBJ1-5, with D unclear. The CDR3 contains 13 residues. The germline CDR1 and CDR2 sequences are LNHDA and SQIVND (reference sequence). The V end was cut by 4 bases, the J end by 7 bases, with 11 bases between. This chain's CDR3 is CASSKEGGQPQHF. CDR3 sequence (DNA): TGTGCCAGTAGTAAGGAGGGAGGGCAGCCCCAGCATTTT.

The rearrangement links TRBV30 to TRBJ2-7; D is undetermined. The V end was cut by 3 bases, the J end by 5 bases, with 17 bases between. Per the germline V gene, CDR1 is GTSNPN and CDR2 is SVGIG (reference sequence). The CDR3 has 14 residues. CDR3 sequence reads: CAWSRSLVTDEQYF. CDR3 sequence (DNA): TGTGCCTGGAGCCGCTCTCTCGTGACTGACGAGCAGTACTTC.

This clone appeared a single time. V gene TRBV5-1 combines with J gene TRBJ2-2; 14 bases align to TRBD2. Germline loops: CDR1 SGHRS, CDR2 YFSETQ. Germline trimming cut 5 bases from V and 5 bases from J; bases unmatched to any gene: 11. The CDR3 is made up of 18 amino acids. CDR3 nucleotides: TGCGCCAGCAGGCTACCCGGGACTAGCGGGAGTATTACCGGGGAGCTGTTTTTT. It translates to CASRLPGTSGSITGELFF.

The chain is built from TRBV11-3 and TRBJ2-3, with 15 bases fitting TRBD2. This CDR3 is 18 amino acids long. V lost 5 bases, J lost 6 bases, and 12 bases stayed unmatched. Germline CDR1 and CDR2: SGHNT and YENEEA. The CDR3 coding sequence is TGTGCCAGCAGCGCGCGAACCCCCGGGACTAGCGGGAGGGATACGCAGTATTTT. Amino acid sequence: CASSARTPGTSGRDTQYF.

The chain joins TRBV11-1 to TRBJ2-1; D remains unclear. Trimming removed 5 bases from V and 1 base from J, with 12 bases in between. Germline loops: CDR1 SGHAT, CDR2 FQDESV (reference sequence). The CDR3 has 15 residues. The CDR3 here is CASSPRARSYNEQFF. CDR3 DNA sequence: TGTGCCAGCAGCCCCCGAGCTAGATCCTACAATGAGCAGTTCTTC.

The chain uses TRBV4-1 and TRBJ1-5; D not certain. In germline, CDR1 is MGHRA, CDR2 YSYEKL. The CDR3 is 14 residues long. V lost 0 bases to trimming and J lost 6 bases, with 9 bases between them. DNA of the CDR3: TGCGCCAGCAGCCAAGATATACCTATTCAGCCCCAGCATTTT. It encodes CASSQDIPIQPQHF.

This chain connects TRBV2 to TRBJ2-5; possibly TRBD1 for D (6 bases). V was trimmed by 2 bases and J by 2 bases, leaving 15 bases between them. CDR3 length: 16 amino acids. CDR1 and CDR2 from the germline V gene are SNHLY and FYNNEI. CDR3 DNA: TGTGCCAGCAGTGAATCCGGGGACACGCAGCAAGAGACCCAGTACTTC. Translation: CASSESGDTQQETQYF.

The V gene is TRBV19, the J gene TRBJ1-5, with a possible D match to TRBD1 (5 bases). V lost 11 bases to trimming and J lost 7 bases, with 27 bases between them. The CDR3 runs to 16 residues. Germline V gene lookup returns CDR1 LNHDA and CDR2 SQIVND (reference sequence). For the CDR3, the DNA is TGTGCCGCTTCAGATCAACGCGGGGCCCTTGGGCAGCCCCAGCATTTT. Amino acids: CAASDQRGALGQPQHF.

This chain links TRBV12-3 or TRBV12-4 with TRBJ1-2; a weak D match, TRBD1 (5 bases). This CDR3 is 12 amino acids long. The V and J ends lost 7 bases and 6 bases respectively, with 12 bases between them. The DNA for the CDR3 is TGTGCCAGCACCACAGGCGGAAATGGCTACACCTTC. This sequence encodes CASTTGGNGYTF.

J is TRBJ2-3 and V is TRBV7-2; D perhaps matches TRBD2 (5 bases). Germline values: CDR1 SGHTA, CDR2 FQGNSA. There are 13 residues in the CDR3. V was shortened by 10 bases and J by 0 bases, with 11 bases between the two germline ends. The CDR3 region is CATGLFSTDTQYF. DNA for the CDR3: TGTGCCACAGGACTCTTTAGCACAGATACGCAGTATTTT.

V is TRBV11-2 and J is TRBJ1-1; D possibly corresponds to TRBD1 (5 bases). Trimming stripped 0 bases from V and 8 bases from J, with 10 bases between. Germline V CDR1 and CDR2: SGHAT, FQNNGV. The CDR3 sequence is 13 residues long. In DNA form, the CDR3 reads TGTGCCAGCAGCTTAGATCGGGGGAGGGAAGCTTTCTTT. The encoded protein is CASSLDRGREAFF.

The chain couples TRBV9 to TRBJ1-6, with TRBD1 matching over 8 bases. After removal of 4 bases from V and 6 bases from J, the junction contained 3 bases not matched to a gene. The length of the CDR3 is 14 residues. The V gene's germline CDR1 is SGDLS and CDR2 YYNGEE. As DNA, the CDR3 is TGTGCCAGCAGCCCGGGACAGGTTAATTCACCCCTCCACTTT. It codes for CASSPGQVNSPLHF.

CDR3 in amino acids: CASSVAMVDPRGYTF. CDR3 DNA sequence: TGTGCCAGCAGCGTGGCGATGGTGGACCCCCGGGGCTACACCTTC. The rearrangement links TRBV5-5 to TRBJ1-2, with D unclear. This CDR3 contains 15 residues. V was pared by 4 bases and J by 8 bases, with 21 bases between. The V gene's germline CDR1 is SGHKS and CDR2 YYEKEE (reference sequence).

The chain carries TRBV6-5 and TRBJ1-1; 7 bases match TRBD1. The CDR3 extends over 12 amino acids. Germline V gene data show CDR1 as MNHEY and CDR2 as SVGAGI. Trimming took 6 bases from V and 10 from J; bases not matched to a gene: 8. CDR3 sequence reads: CASRIRQGRAFF. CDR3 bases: TGTGCCAGCAGGATTAGACAGGGACGAGCTTTCTTT.

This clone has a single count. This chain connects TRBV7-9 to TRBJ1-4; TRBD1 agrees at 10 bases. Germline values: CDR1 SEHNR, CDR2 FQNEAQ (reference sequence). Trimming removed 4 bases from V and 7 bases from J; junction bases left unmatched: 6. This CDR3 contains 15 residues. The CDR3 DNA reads TGTGCCAGCAGCTCGCTCGGGACAGGGGTTGAAAAACTGTTTTTT. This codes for CASSSLGTGVEKLFF.